This TCR beta chain was documented in a study of blood T cell repertoires in COVID-19. This clone was recorded at least ten times. Here immunoSEQ multiplex PCR was the method, and the copy in TCRdb shows in-frame clones only, minus some. The sample includes about 140,000 clones, less than 90% of them seen just once. The sample was PBMCs or T cells enriched from blood (not recorded which). This sequence originates from a man aged 40-55 years with acute COVID-19.

The CDR3 DNA follows: TGTGCCAGCAGCATCTCCCGGGAGGGGCGGACGGGGCGAACCGGGGAGCTGTTTTTT. It translates to CASSISREGRTGRTGELFF. J is TRBJ2-2 and V is TRBV7-9; 8 bases align to TRBD2. Germline V lookup: CDR1 SEHNR, CDR2 FQNEAQ (reference sequence). This CDR3 comprises 19 residues. V trimming: 5 bases; J trimming: 5 bases; junction bases outside the gene matches: 19.